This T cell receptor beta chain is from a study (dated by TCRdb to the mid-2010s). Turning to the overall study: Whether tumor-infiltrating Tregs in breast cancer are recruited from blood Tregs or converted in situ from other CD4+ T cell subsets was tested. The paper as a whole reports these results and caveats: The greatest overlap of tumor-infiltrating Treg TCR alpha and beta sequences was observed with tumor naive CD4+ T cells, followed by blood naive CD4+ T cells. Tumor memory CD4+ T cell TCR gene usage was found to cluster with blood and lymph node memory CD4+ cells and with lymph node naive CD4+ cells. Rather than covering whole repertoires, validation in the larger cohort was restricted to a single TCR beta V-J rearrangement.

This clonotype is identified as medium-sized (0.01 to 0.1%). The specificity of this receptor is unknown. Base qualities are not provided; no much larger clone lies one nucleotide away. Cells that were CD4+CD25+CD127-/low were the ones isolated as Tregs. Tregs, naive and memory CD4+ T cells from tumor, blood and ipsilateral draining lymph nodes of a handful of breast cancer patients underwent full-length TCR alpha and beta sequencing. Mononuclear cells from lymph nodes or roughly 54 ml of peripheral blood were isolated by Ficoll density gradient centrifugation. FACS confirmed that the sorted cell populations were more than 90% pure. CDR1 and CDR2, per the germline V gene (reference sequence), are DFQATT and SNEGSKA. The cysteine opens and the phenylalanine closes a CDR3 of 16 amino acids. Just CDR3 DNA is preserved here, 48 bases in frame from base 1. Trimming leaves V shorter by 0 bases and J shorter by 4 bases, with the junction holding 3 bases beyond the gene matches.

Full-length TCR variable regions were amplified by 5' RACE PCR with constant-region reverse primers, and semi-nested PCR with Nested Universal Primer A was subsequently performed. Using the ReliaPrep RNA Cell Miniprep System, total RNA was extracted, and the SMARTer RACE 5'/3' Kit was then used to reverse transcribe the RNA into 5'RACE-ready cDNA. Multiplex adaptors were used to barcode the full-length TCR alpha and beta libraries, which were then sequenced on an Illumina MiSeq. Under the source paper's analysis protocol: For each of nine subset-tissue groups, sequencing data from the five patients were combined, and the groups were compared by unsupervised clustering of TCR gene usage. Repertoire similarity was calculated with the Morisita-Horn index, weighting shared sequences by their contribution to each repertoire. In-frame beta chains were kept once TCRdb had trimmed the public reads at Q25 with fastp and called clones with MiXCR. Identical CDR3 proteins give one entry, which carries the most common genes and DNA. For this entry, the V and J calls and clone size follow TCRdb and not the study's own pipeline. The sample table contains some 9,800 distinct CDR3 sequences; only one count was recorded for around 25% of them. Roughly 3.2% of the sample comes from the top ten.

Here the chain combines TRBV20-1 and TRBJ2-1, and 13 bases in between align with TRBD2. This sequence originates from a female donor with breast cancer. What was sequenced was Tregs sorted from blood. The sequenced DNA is TGCAGTGCTAGAGATTCGGGACTAGCGGGGTACAATGAGCAGTTCTTC. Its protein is CSARDSGLAGYNEQFF.